The clone carrying this T cell receptor beta chain qualifies as medium-sized. This record comes from a study of spatial heterogeneity in lung cancer. MiXCR, run by TCRdb on the 5' RACE reads, gives a single entry per CDR3 protein. This sample has under 45,000 distinct CDR3 sequences, with roughly 7.8% found just once. Described time point: blood at routine non-recurrence follow-up after resection. Trimming at V came to 4 bases and at J to 6 bases, leaving 5 bases not matched to a gene. This CDR3 has 15 residues. The germline V gene encodes CDR1 SEHNR and CDR2 FQNEAQ (reference sequence). This clonotype originated in a male donor with early-stage non-small cell lung cancer. Sequencing was performed on PBMCs, taken at follow-up. The rearrangement uses TRBV7-9 and TRBJ1-5; 11 bases are a match to TRBD1. The CDR3 is CASSSGTGGPQPQHF. In DNA, the CDR3 is TGTGCCAGCAGCTCCGGGACAGGGGGTCCTCAGCCCCAGCATTTT. The whole variable domain, remainder taken from reference TRBV7-9 and TRBJ1-5, is DTGVSQNPRHKITKRGQNVTFRCDPISEHNRLYWYRQTLGQGPEFLTYFQNEAQLEKSRLLSDRFSAERPKGSFSTLEIQRTEQGDSAMYLCASSSGTGGPQPQHFGDGTRLSIL.